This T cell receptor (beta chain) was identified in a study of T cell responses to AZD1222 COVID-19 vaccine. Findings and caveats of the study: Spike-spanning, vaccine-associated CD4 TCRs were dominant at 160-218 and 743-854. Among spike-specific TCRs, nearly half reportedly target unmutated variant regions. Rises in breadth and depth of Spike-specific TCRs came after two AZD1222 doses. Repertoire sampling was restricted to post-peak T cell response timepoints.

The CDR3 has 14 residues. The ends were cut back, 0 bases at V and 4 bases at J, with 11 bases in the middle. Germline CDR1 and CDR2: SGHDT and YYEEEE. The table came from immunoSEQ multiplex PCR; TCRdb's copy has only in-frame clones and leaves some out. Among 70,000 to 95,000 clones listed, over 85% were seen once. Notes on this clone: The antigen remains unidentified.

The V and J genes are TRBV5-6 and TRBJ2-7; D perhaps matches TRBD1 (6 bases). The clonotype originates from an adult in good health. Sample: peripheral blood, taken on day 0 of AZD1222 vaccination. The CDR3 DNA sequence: TGTGCCAGCAGCTTGGGTCGGACAGTTTACGAGCAGTACTTC. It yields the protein CASSLGRTVYEQYF.